This TCR beta chain stems from a study of T cell responses to AZD1222 COVID-19 vaccine. Study as a whole: Recipients boosted at about 4 weeks or about 12 weeks are pooled.

The data were produced by immunoSEQ multiplex PCR, yet TCRdb's version contains in-frame clones alone and is incomplete. In the table there are over 150,000 clones, 85% to 90% of which are singletons. Regarding the study as a whole: Regions left unmutated in variants are reportedly the target of nearly half of spike-specific TCRs.

Trimming removed 0 bases from V and 14 bases from J, with 20 bases in between. The CDR3 extends over 15 amino acids. Germline lookup yields CDR1 MGHRA and CDR2 YSYEKL. This clone was observed once. The antigen is not known. The starting material was peripheral blood, obtained on day 0 of AZD1222 vaccination. The V gene is TRBV4-1, the J gene TRBJ2-4; a possible D gene is TRBD1 (6 bases). The sequence derives from an adult in good health. The CDR3 sequence is CASSQDLRDIKGEYF. Written as DNA, the CDR3 is TGCGCCAGCAGCCAAGATCTTCGGGACATAAAGGGAGAGTACTTC.